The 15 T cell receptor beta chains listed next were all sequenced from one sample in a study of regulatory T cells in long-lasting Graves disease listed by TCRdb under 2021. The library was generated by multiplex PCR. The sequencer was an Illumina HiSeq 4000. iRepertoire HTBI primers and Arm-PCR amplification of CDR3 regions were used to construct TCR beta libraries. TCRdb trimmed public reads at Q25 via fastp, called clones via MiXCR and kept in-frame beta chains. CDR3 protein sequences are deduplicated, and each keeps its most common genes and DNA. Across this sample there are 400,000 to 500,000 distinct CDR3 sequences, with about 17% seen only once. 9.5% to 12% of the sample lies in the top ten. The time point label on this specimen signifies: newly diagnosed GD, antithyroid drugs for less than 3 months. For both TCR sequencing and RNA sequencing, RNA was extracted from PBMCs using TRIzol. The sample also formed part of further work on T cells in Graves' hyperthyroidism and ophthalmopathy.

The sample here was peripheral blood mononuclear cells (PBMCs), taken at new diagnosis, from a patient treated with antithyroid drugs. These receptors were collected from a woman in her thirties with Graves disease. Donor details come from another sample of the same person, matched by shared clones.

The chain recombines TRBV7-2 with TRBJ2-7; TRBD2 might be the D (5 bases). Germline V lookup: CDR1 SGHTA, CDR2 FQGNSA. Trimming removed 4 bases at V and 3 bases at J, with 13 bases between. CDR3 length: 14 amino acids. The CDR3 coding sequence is TGTGCCAGCAGCTCCTCTGGACTGGGCTACGAGCAGTACTTC. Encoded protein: CASSSSGLGYEQYF.

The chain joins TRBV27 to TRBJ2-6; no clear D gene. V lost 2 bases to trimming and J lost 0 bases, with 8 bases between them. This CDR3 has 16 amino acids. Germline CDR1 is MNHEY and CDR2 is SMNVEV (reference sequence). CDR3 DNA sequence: TGTGCCAGCAGTTTAGGGCCAGACTCTGGGGCCAACGTCCTGACTTTC. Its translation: CASSLGPDSGANVLTF.

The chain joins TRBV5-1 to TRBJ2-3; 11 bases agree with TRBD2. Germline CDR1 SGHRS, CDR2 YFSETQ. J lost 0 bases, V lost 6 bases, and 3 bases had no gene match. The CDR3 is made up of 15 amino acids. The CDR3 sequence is CASNGLAGSTDTQYF. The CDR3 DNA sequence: TGCGCCAGCAATGGACTAGCGGGCAGCACAGATACGCAGTATTTT. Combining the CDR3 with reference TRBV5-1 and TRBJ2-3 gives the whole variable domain KAGVTQTPRYLIKTRGQQVTLSCSPISGHRSVSWYQQTPGQGLQFLFEYFSETQRNKGNFPGRFSGRQFSNSRSEMNVSTLELGDSALYLCASNGLAGSTDTQYFGPGTRLTVL.

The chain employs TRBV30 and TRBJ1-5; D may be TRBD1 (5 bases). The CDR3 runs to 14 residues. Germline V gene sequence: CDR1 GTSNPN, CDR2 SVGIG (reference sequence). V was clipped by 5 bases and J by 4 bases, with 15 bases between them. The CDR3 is CAWGQGLENQPQHF. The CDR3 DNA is TGTGCCTGGGGGCAGGGTCTCGAGAATCAGCCCCAGCATTTT.

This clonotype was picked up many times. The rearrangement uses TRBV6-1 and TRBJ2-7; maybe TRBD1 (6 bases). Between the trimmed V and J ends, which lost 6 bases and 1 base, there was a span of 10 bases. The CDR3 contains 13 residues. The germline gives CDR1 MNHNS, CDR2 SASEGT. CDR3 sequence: CASRGTRSYEQYF. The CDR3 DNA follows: TGTGCCAGCAGGGGGACAAGATCCTACGAGCAGTACTTC.

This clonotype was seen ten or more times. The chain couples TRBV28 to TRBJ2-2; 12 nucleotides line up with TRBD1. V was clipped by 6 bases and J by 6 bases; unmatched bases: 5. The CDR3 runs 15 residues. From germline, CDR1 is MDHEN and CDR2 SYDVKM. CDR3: CASSPGQGAAGELFF. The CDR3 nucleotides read TGTGCCAGCAGCCCGGGACAGGGGGCTGCCGGGGAGCTGTTTTTT. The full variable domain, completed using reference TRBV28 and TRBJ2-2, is DVKVTQSSRYLVKRTGEKVFLECVQDMDHENMFWYRQDPGLGLRLIYFSYDVKMKEKGDIPEGYSVSREKKERFSLILESASTNQTSMYLCASSPGQGAAGELFFGEGSRLTVL.

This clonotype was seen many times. In DNA, the CDR3 is TGTGCCAGCGAGATGCAGGGGACCATCAATGAGCAGTTCTTC. Translated, it gives CASEMQGTINEQFF. V and J are TRBV6-2 or TRBV6-3 and TRBJ2-1; TRBD1 might be the D (6 bases). The germline V and J ends were trimmed by 8 bases and 6 bases, with 17 bases remaining between them. The CDR3 extends over 14 amino acids. The germline V gene encodes CDR1 MNHEY and CDR2 SVGEGT.

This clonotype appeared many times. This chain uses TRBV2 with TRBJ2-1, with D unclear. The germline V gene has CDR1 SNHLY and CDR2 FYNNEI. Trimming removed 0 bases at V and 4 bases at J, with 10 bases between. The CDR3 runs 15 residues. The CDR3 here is CASSEASSLYNEQFF. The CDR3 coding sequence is TGTGCCAGCAGTGAAGCTAGTTCTTTATACAATGAGCAGTTCTTC.

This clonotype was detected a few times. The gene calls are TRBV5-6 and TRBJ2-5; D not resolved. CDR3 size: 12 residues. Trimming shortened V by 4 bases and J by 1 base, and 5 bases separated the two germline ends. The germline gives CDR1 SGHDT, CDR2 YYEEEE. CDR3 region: CASSGRQETQYF. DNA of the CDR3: TGTGCCAGCAGCGGACGCCAAGAGACCCAGTACTTC.

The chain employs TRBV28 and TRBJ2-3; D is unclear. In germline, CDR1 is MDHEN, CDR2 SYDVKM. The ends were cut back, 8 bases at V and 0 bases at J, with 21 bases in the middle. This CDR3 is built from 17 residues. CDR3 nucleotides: TGTGCCAGCTCCGGCTCCTTCGGGTCGATTAGCACAGATACGCAGTATTTT. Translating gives CASSGSFGSISTDTQYF.

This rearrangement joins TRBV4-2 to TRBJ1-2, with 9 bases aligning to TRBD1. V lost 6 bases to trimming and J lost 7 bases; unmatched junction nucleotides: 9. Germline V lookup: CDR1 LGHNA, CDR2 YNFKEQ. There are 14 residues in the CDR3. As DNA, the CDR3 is TGTGCCAGCAGACCGACAGGGGGATTGTTTGGCTACACCTTC. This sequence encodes CASRPTGGLFGYTF.

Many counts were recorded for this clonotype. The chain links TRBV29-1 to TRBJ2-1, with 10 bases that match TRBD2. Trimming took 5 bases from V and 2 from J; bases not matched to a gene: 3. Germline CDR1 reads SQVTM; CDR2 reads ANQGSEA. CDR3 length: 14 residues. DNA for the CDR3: TGCAGCGTTCTAGCGGGAGACGCCTACAATGAGCAGTTCTTC. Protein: CSVLAGDAYNEQFF.

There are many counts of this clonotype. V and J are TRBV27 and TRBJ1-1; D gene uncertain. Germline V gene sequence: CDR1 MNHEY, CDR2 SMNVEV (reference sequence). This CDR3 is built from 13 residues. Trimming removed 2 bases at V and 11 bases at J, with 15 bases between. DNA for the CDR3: TGTGCCAGCAGTTTAGTCACGGGAACGGACGCTTTCTTT. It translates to CASSLVTGTDAFF.

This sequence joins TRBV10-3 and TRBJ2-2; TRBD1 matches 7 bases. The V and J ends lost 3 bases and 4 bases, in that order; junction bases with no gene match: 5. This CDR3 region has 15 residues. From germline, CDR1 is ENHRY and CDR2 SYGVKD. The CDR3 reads CAISDPRQGTGELFF. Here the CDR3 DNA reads TGTGCCATCAGTGACCCCCGACAGGGCACCGGGGAGCTGTTTTTT.

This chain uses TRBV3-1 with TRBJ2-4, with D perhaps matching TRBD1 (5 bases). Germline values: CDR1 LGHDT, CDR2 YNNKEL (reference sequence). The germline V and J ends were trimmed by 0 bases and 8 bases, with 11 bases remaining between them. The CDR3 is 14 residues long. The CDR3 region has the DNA TGTGCCAGCAGCCAAGATTCAGGGTGGGACATTCAGTACTTC. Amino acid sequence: CASSQDSGWDIQYF.